Here is one T cell receptor (beta chain) with its context. Its binding antigen is unknown. The read finishes 3 residues shy of the CDR3 end, and the germline J gene is used to complete it. Every participant had a single incident cervical HPV16 infection, and prevalent HPV16 infections were excluded. Cervical HPV DNA was detected with MY09/MY11 PCR, and genotyping was done with dot-blot hybridization. Roughly 16 mL of heparinized blood were centrifuged, and the buffy coat was split into aliquots, frozen at -30 degrees C, and then kept at -80 degrees C. QIAGEN kits were used to extract genomic DNA from buffy coat specimens. From a lookup of the germline V gene (reference sequence), CDR1 and CDR2 are LNHDA and SQIVND. The trim is 0 bases for V and 1 base for J, with a gap of 12 bases between the germline ends. The CDR3 numbers 16 residues from cysteine through phenylalanine. Of the CDR3's DNA, 39 bases were read; they are in frame from base 1.

These data are taken from a study of T cells in women clearing cervical HPV infection (dated by TCRdb to the late 2010s). About the study as a whole: The cases were 25 or so women with histologically confirmed HPV16-related CIN3 or worse, and 2 of these cases were invasive cancers. Controls were 25 or so women whose single incident HPV16 infection cleared within 12 months without precancer or cancer developing. Blood from cases was collected at the visit at which the lesion was first identified, whereas blood from controls was collected once infection was no longer detected. For cases, the median interval between lesion detection and blood sampling was around 150 days, with an interquartile range of roughly 85 to 220 days. HLA typing was available for only a few women, so HLA type could not be excluded as a confounder. Nested within Costa Rica's Guanacaste HPV Natural History Study, an exploratory proof-of-principle case-control study compared TCR repertoires across cervical HPV16 outcomes. Cases were matched to controls by age within five years and by the year the sample was collected. Median age was approximately 30 years in cases versus 37 to 40 in controls, and baseline characteristics did not differ significantly. The parent cohort enrolled under 11,000 women aged 18 or older in Guanacaste, Costa Rica, in about 1992 to 1994 and followed the women for roughly seven years. As quality controls, five blinded duplicates were added to each group, bringing the total to about 60 samples made up of around 50 participants and around 10 replicates. Study-wide conclusions, independent of this receptor: Whether associations preceded infection or resulted from infection could not be shown with the cross-sectional design, and effector/memory subsets and HPV-specific T cells were not isolated. Because T-cell numbers per sample were unknown, differences in richness could reflect varying T-cell content rather than repertoire biology. Cases had lower TRBV6-7 relative abundance than controls (0.11% versus 0.16%; Bonferroni P = 0.0008). Random forest classifiers that combined richness and V gene abundances separated cases from controls with an estimated AUC of 0.83. Significantly higher TCR repertoire richness was observed in CIN3+ cases than in controls across sequencing depths, whereas no difference in evenness was found.

TCR beta CDR3 regions were amplified by multiplex PCR using the immunoSEQ assay from an average of approximately 1,200 ng genomic DNA per sample. To correct primer bias, the assay used a complete synthetic TCR repertoire to set an amplification baseline. The amplicons were sequenced using the Illumina platform. Concerning the study's data processing: Error correction of the sequences involved clustering with frequency ratios plus a modified nearest-neighbor algorithm, after which the sequences were analyzed in the immunoSEQ Analyzer using IMGT gene definitions. At each rarefaction depth, TCR richness and evenness were averaged over 20 rarefaction repeats, and samples with fewer sequences than the depth were excluded. Relative abundances of V, D and J genes were compared between groups using Wilcoxon rank sum tests, with FDR correction applied. In the blinded duplicates, the intraclass correlation was approximately 95% for TCR richness and averaged around 80% across over 65 gene segments. TCRdb limited this immuneACCESS table to in-frame rearrangements with V and J called. A share of clones is missing; checked studies link under half to unresolved V genes, and the rest is unexplained. That table gives V, J and clone size, and the DNA gave D and trimming. The sample's table lists a count of 25,000 to 35,000 clones. The top ten clonotypes cover 3.1% of the sample.

The sample consisted of blood buffy coat. This receptor was taken from a woman between 18 and 75 years old with a cervical HPV16 infection that either progressed to CIN3+ or cleared (not recorded which). This chain is built from TRBV19 and TRBJ1-1; TRBD1 could be the D gene, as 5 bases match. The CDR3 amino acid sequence is: CASSIETGQGNTEAFF. Incomplete CDR3 DNA: TGTGCCAGTAGTATAGAAACTGGGCAGGGGAACACTGAA.